This TCR beta chain is from a study of regulatory T cells in long-lasting Graves disease. Across the whole study: Patients with persistent Graves' disease had over 5 years of antithyroid drugs and persistent TSH receptor antibodies. Study conclusions and caveats: Samples came from peripheral blood alone, without thyroid tissue. Favored usage of TRBV28, TRBJ1-2 and TRBJ2-5 was recorded in persistent disease.

Arm-PCR of CDR3 regions and iRepertoire HTBI primers were used to build TCR beta libraries. Authors' processing steps: The study identified roughly 59 TRBV and approximately 13 TRBJ segments across samples. TCRdb used MiXCR to reprocess the multiplex PCR reads, holding one entry per CDR3 protein. None of the V and J calls come from the authors' own analysis; TCRdb made them. In the table there are about 460,000 distinct CDR3 sequences, about 20% of which are singletons. There are a few counts of this clonotype. Antigen: not known. Indicated time point: persistent/refractory GD, antithyroid drugs over 5 years with positive TRAb. The TCR library was made from RNA extracted from PBMCs. The V end lost 0 bases, the J end lost 3 bases, and 14 bases lay between the germline ends. The CDR3 is 16 residues long. The germline gives CDR1 GTSNPN, CDR2 SVGIG (reference sequence).

The chain couples TRBV30 to TRBJ1-4; D uncertain. The sequence came from a female donor with Graves disease. The sequencing here drew on peripheral blood mononuclear cells (PBMCs), taken when the disease was refractory, from a patient treated with antithyroid drugs. CDR3: CAWSVPEWAANEKLFF. The CDR3 DNA sequence: TGTGCCTGGAGTGTACCGGAGTGGGCGGCTAATGAAAAACTGTTTTTT. Full variable domain (remainder filled in from reference TRBV30 and TRBJ1-4): SQTIHQWPATLVQPVGSPLSLECTVEGTSNPNLYWYRQAAGRGLQLLFYSVGIGQISSEVPQNLSASRPQDRQFILSSKKLLLSDSGFYLCAWSVPEWAANEKLFFGSGTQLSVL.